Presented here are 5 T cell receptor beta chains from one specimen sequenced in a study of human T cells and chemical hapten exposure (dated by TCRdb to the early 2020s). The intended sense of this specimen's time point label: healthy volunteer bleed at 6 weeks. Total RNA was extracted from unfractionated whole blood collected in Tempus Blood RNA tubes. The library was obtained by RACE. These reads were obtained on a NextSeq 500. The public reads were reanalyzed by TCRdb: fastp trimming at Q25, MiXCR alignment, in-frame beta chains only. When rows share a CDR3 protein, they turn into one entry using the most common DNA and genes. Recorded for this sample are about 65,000 distinct CDR3 sequences; about 6% of them occurred a single time. The ten largest clones add up to around 3.6% of the sample. The sequencing sample was made of whole blood. These receptors were collected from a female donor in good health. Some clones in this sample may be carry-over from other donors' samples.

V gene TRBV7-2 combines with J gene TRBJ2-3; D remains ambiguous. Germline V lookup: CDR1 SGHTA, CDR2 FQGNSA. V lost 3 bases to trimming and J lost 2 bases, with 9 bases between them. The CDR3 totals 14 residues. CDR3 amino acids: CASSFQSNTDTQYF. Written as DNA, the CDR3 is TGTGCCAGCAGCTTTCAATCGAACACAGATACGCAGTATTTT.

This clonotype was detected many times. This chain uses TRBV5-5 with TRBJ2-7; TRBD1 agrees at 10 bases. J lost 0 bases, V lost 4 bases, and 4 bases had no gene match. CDR3 size: 15 residues. Germline V lookup: CDR1 SGHKS, CDR2 YYEKEE (reference sequence). CDR3 region: CASSDGTGVSYEQYF. The CDR3 DNA sequence: TGTGCCAGCAGCGACGGGACAGGGGTCTCCTACGAGCAGTACTTC.

There are a few counts of this clonotype. This chain connects TRBV19 to TRBJ1-5, with unresolved D. The germline V gene encodes CDR1 LNHDA and CDR2 SQIVND (reference sequence). The length of the CDR3 is 20 residues. The V gene lost 0 bases and the J gene lost 0 bases, with 21 bases spanning the gap. CDR3 sequence reads: CASSIDPRLPLDYSNQPQHF. CDR3 in DNA: TGTGCCAGTAGTATAGATCCTCGACTTCCGCTCGACTATAGCAATCAGCCCCAGCATTTT.

At least ten counts were recorded for this clonotype. The chain employs TRBV28 and TRBJ1-6; TRBD1 aligns across 10 bases. The CDR3 spans 18 residues. The V segment lost 4 bases and the J segment 7 bases; nucleotides outside the gene matches: 13. From germline, CDR1 is MDHEN and CDR2 SYDVKM. CDR3 amino acids: CASSSTIIPGQGNSPLHF. The CDR3 bases are TGTGCCAGCAGTTCGACTATTATTCCGGGACAGGGGAATTCACCCCTCCACTTT.

The sample holds many counts of this clonotype. The chain uses TRBV10-3 and TRBJ2-2; TRBD2 is a possible D gene (5 bases). CDR1 and CDR2 (germline): ENHRY, SYGVKD. CDR3 length: 15 residues. V was pared by 6 bases and J by 5 bases, with 16 bases between. The CDR3 bases are TGTGCCATCAGCGAAAGCAAACTAGAAACCGGGGAGCTGTTTTTT. Translated: CAISESKLETGELFF.